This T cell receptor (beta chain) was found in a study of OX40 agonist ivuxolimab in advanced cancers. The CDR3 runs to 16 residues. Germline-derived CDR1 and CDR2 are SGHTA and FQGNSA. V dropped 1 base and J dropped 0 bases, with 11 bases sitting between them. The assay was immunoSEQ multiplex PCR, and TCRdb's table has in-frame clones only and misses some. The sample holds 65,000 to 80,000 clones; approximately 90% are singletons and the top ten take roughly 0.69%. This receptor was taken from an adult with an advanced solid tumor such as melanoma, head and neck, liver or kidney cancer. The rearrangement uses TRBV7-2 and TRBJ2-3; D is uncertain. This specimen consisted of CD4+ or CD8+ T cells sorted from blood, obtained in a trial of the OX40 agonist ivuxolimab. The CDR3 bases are TGTGCCAGCAGCTTAGGCGGTCCGCCTAGCACAGATACGCAGTATTTT. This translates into CASSLGGPPSTDTQYF.